This passage covers 32 T cell receptor beta chains from one sample sequenced in a study of Graves' ophthalmopathy and Graves' hyperthyroidism. Amplification of the TCR beta CDR3 regions used RNA transcripts (as template). RT-PCR with HTBI primers came first, then second-round multiplex PCR. TCRdb re-called the multiplex PCR reads through MiXCR, storing one row per CDR3 protein. Of 500,000 to 700,000 distinct CDR3 sequences in the sample, under 45% were seen once. Sequenced material: peripheral blood or thyroid tissue (not recorded which). The receptor source for this set is an adult man with Graves' hyperthyroidism.

This chain links TRBV12-3 or TRBV12-4 with TRBJ1-6; no firm D call. V dropped 1 base and J dropped 4 bases, with 11 bases sitting between them. The CDR3 has 16 residues. The CDR3 nucleotides are TGTGCCAGCAGTTTAGGGGCAGGCGCTTATAATTCACCCCTCCACTTT. It encodes CASSLGAGAYNSPLHF.

This chain uses TRBV20-1 with TRBJ1-1; tentative D call: TRBD1 (6 bases). Between the trimmed V and J ends, which lost 3 bases and 1 base, there was a span of 18 bases. This CDR3 has 16 residues. CDR1 and CDR2 (germline): DFQATT, SNEGSKA (reference sequence). CDR3 DNA sequence: TGCAGTGCTAGTGAGGCAGGGGCCAGCGAGAACACTGAAGCTTTCTTT. It is translated as CSASEAGASENTEAFF.

The rearrangement links TRBV12-3 or TRBV12-4 to TRBJ2-7; 11 bases match TRBD2. V shed 5 bases and J 4 bases; nucleotides not matched to a gene: 4. The CDR3 is 14 amino acids. CDR3 in amino acids: CASSKLAGGYEQYF. Written as DNA, the CDR3 is TGTGCCAGCAGTAAATTAGCGGGAGGGTACGAGCAGTACTTC.

This clonotype has at least ten counts. The rearrangement links TRBV20-1 to TRBJ2-7, with a possible D match to TRBD1 (5 bases). Germline-derived CDR1 and CDR2 are DFQATT and SNEGSKA (reference sequence). Trimming removed 5 bases at V and 3 bases at J, with 11 bases between. The CDR3 has 12 residues. CDR3 amino acids: CSAQDTYYEQYF. In DNA form, the CDR3 reads TGCAGTGCTCAGGACACTTACTACGAGCAGTACTTC.

Worth noting for this clonotype: A read error is possible here, since a much larger clone lies one base away. CDR3 sequence: CASSEYKGFDGYTF. In DNA, the CDR3 is TGTGCCAGCAGTGAATATAAGGGATTCGATGGCTACACCTTC. The chain links TRBV28 to TRBJ1-2; D ambiguous. V lost 5 bases and J 6 bases, leaving 16 bases between the germline ends. CDR3 length: 14 residues. Germline loops: CDR1 MDHEN, CDR2 SYDVKM.

Remarks on this clonotype: With a much larger clone just one base away, this may be a read error. V is TRBV2 and J is TRBJ2-5; a possible D gene is TRBD1 (5 bases). The CDR3 consists of 14 residues. V was shortened by 8 bases and J by 9 bases, with 22 bases between the two germline ends. From germline, CDR1 is SNHLY and CDR2 FYNNEI. In DNA, the CDR3 is TGTGCCAGCGCACGACAAACTACAGGCAGGGCCCAGTACTTC. Encoded protein: CASARQTTGRAQYF.

As regards this clonotype: This clone may be a read error of a much larger clone one base away. The chain uses TRBV6-6 and TRBJ2-5; possible D gene TRBD2, 6 bases. The CDR3 extends over 14 amino acids. The germline V gene has CDR1 MNHNY and CDR2 SVGAGI (reference sequence). The CDR3 nucleotides are TGTGCCAGCAGCCCCGCTAGCGTAGGAGAGACCCAGCACTTC. Translation: CASSPASVGETQHF.

The chain combines TRBV2 with TRBJ1-2; 7 positions agree with TRBD1. This CDR3 contains 14 residues. The junction had 7 bases not matched to a gene; V was cut back by 5 bases and J by 4 bases. Germline assignment: CDR1 SNHLY and CDR2 FYNNEI. The CDR3 DNA reads TGTGCCAGCAGTTATCTACAGGGGAGCTATGGCTACACCTTC. Protein sequence: CASSYLQGSYGYTF. The complete variable domain, with remaining parts taken from reference TRBV2 and TRBJ1-2, reads EPEVTQTPSHQVTQMGQEVILRCVPISNHLYFYWYRQILGQKVEFLVSFYNNEISEKSEIFDDQFSVERPDGSNFTLKIRSTKLEDSAMYFCASSYLQGSYGYTFGSGTRLTVV.

This clonotype was counted many times. V and J are TRBV24-1 and TRBJ2-2; TRBD1 aligns across 7 bases. Germline CDR1 reads KGHDR; CDR2 reads SFDVKD. V shed 2 bases, J shed 8 bases, and the junction held 4 bases outside the gene matches. The CDR3 spans 14 residues. In nucleotides, the CDR3 is TGTGCCACCAGTGATTGGACAGGACGGGGGGAGCTGTTTTTT. This translates into CATSDWTGRGELFF.

There are many counts of this clonotype. The rearrangement uses TRBV20-1 and TRBJ1-2; weak D call: TRBD1 (5 bases). The CDR3 sequence is 13 residues long. CDR1 and CDR2 (germline): DFQATT, SNEGSKA (reference sequence). The V and J ends lost 0 bases and 5 bases respectively, with 10 bases between them. Here the CDR3 DNA reads TGCAGTGCTAGAGACAGGGTGGGATATGGCTACACCTTC. Residues: CSARDRVGYGYTF.

The chain uses TRBV24-1 and TRBJ2-7; 9 nucleotides align to TRBD1. CDR1 KGHDR and CDR2 SFDVKD come from the germline V gene. Trimming cost V 5 bases and J 4 bases; bases outside gene matches: 2. The CDR3 is 13 residues long. The CDR3: CATSVGTGYEQYF. As DNA, the CDR3 is TGTGCCACCAGTGTTGGGACAGGGTACGAGCAGTACTTC.

This clonotype has at least ten counts. The J gene is TRBJ1-5, the V gene TRBV24-1; 9 positions match TRBD1. The CDR3 is 14 amino acids. Germline V gives CDR1 KGHDR, CDR2 SFDVKD. Trimming at V came to 6 bases and at J to 5 bases, leaving 4 bases not matched to a gene. The CDR3 region has the DNA TGTGCCACCAGTCCGGGACAGGGACATCAGCCCCAGCATTTT. Translated, it gives CATSPGQGHQPQHF.

This clonotype was observed at least ten times. This chain joins TRBV12-3 or TRBV12-4 and TRBJ1-1; D is perhaps TRBD1 (6 bases). Trimming removed 4 bases from V and 3 bases from J, with 15 bases in between. CDR3 length equals 15 residues. CDR3 residues: CASSSDKGGDTEAFF. The CDR3, as DNA: TGTGCCAGCAGTTCTGACAAGGGGGGGGACACTGAAGCTTTCTTT.

The rearrangement links TRBV12-3 or TRBV12-4 to TRBJ2-2; tentative D call: TRBD2 (6 bases). V was cut by 0 bases and J by 4 bases, with 9 bases left in between. The CDR3 length is 15 residues. CDR3: CASSLAGGRTGELFF. The CDR3 DNA is TGTGCCAGCAGTTTAGCGGGGGGACGCACCGGGGAGCTGTTTTTT.

The genes are TRBV3-1 and TRBJ1-6, with D possibly matching TRBD1 (6 bases). V dropped 0 bases and J dropped 9 bases, with 9 bases sitting between them. Per the germline V gene, CDR1 is LGHDT and CDR2 is YNNKEL (reference sequence). The CDR3 runs to 14 residues. As DNA, the CDR3 is TGTGCCAGCAGCCAAGATAGGGGGACTTCACCCCTCCACTTT. This translates into CASSQDRGTSPLHF.

This clonotype occurred a few times. The rearrangement uses TRBV4-1 and TRBJ1-1; TRBD1 might be the D (5 bases). V lost 0 bases, J lost 10 bases, and 15 bases lay in between. This CDR3 has 14 amino acids. Germline values: CDR1 MGHRA, CDR2 YSYEKL. The CDR3 bases are TGCGCCAGCAGCCAAGATCCCCGCAGGGAGATAGCTTTCTTT. Encoded protein: CASSQDPRREIAFF.

As regards this clonotype: The junction and the germline gene differ at one end; a read error may be behind it. The V call is TRBV19, the J call TRBJ1-5, with unresolved D. CDR1 and CDR2 from the germline V gene are LNHDA and SQIVND (reference sequence). The CDR3 spans 12 residues. The chain's CDR3 is CVSSRLNQPQHF. The CDR3 coding sequence is TGTGTCAGTAGTCGCCTTAATCAGCCCCAGCATTTT.

This clonotype occurred many times. This chain joins TRBV5-1 and TRBJ1-5; a possible D gene is TRBD1 (6 bases). CDR1 is SGHRS and CDR2 is YFSETQ in the germline V gene. The V end was cut by 4 bases, the J end by 0 bases, with 11 bases between. The CDR3 has 15 residues. The CDR3 DNA reads as TGCGCCAGCAGCCAAGGGGGAATTAGCAATCAGCCCCAGCATTTT. This codes for CASSQGGISNQPQHF.

The genes are TRBV7-9 and TRBJ1-5; D unresolved. The CDR3 has 12 amino acids. With 2 bases removed from V and 16 bases from J, the gap between germline ends came to 15 bases. Looked up from germline, CDR1 is SEHNR and CDR2 is FQNEAQ (reference sequence). This CDR3 reads CASSLSTGGKHF. The CDR3 DNA reads as TGTGCCAGCAGCTTATCTACGGGCGGCAAACATTTT.

This clonotype was counted at least ten times. The CDR3 sequence: CAISGGIVDGTEAFF. CDR3 nucleotides: TGTGCCATCAGTGGAGGGATTGTGGATGGGACAGAAGCTTTCTTT. The chain joins TRBV10-3 to TRBJ1-1, with D possibly TRBD1 on 6 matching bases. Germline V gives CDR1 ENHRY, CDR2 SYGVKD. This CDR3 is built from 15 residues. The V and J ends lost 4 bases and 8 bases respectively, with 20 bases between them.

This clonotype has ten or more counts. The genes are TRBV13 and TRBJ2-7; a possible D gene is TRBD2 (6 bases). The CDR3 contains 13 residues. Deletions cut 5 bases from V and 2 bases from J, with 10 bases between. The V gene's germline CDR1 is PRHDT and CDR2 FYEKMQ (reference sequence). The chain's CDR3 is CASSKRVAYEQYF. The CDR3 nucleotides are TGTGCCAGCAGCAAGCGGGTCGCCTACGAGCAGTACTTC.

This chain uses TRBV10-2 with TRBJ2-7; 9 bases map to TRBD1. The CDR3 covers 12 residues. V shed 8 bases and J 6 bases; nucleotides not matched to a gene: 5. Per the germline V gene, CDR1 is WSHSY and CDR2 is SAAADI. As DNA, the CDR3 is TGCGCCAGCTCGGGGACAGGGAGCGAGCAGTACTTC. Its protein is CASSGTGSEQYF.

This clonotype was seen only a few times. Relative to the germline gene, one junction end is altered; a read error may explain this. The J gene is TRBJ2-5, the V gene TRBV24-1, with D hard to call. The CDR3 has 8 residues. CDR1 and CDR2 (germline): KGHDR, SFDVKD. The DNA for the CDR3 is TGTGCCACCAGTGATTCGGCGTTC. Translated: CATSDSAF.

The chain combines TRBV6-2 or TRBV6-3 with TRBJ2-3; D not certain. This CDR3 spans 15 amino acids. CDR1 is MNHEY and CDR2 is SVGEGT in the germline V gene. V was cut by 5 bases and J by 5 bases, with 17 bases left in between. CDR3 region: CASSTPNVLGDTQYF. The CDR3 DNA sequence: TGTGCCAGCAGTACCCCCAACGTCCTCGGAGATACGCAGTATTTT.

As concerns this clonotype: In this CDR3 the conserved last residue, phenylalanine or tryptophan, is missing, so a read error is likely. The gene calls are TRBV5-1 and TRBJ2-5; D is uncertain. CDR1 is SGHRS and CDR2 is YFSETQ in the germline V gene. CDR3 length equals 14 residues. CDR3 nucleotide sequence: TGTGCCAGCAGCTTAGTAGGCGTGGTTGAGACCCAGTACCTC. Translating gives CASSLVGVVETQYL.

The rearrangement joins TRBV2 to TRBJ2-3; D perhaps matches TRBD1 (5 bases). Trimming pared 5 bases from V and 3 bases from J, leaving 12 bases between. Germline V gene lookup returns CDR1 SNHLY and CDR2 FYNNEI. The CDR3 consists of 14 residues. The CDR3 DNA reads as TGTGCCAGCAGTTTGCAGGGCTGGACAGATACGCAGTATTTT. This encodes CASSLQGWTDTQYF.

V gene TRBV2 combines with J gene TRBJ1-2; possibly TRBD1 for D (5 bases). Between the trimmed V and J ends, which lost 4 bases and 5 bases, there was a span of 11 bases. Germline V gene lookup returns CDR1 SNHLY and CDR2 FYNNEI. There are 13 residues in the CDR3. The CDR3 coding sequence is TGTGCCAGCAGTGGTGACCAGGGATATGGCTACACCTTC. Amino acids: CASSGDQGYGYTF.

As for this clonotype: A much more abundant neighbour one base away suggests this may be a read error. This chain links TRBV9 with TRBJ2-6; possibly TRBD1 for D (6 bases). The germline V gene has CDR1 SGDLS and CDR2 YYNGEE. This CDR3 contains 19 residues. CDR3 DNA sequence: TGTGCCAGCAGCGTAGGGCTGGGACATAGAACCTCTGGGGCCGACGTCCTGACTTTC. Protein sequence: CASSVGLGHRTSGADVLTF.

The chain employs TRBV5-1 and TRBJ1-2; D gene uncertain. Germline CDR1 and CDR2: SGHRS and YFSETQ. Trimming cost V 1 base and J 8 bases, with 18 bases left between them. CDR3 size: 15 residues. CDR3 sequence (DNA): TGCGCCAGCAGCTTGATGGAAACCTCTAGCTTCGGCTACACCTTC. Amino acids: CASSLMETSSFGYTF.

There are many counts of this clonotype. The rearrangement joins TRBV29-1 to TRBJ1-5; 9 nucleotides agree with TRBD1. Germline V lookup: CDR1 SQVTM, CDR2 ANQGSEA. This CDR3 has 14 residues. J was trimmed by 5 bases and V by 4 bases; bases with no gene match: 6. CDR3 loop: CSVADGQGYQPQHF. CDR3 nucleotides: TGCAGCGTTGCTGATGGACAGGGGTATCAGCCCCAGCATTTT.

The V gene is TRBV5-1, the J gene TRBJ2-5; D not certain. The CDR3 is 14 residues long. CDR1 and CDR2 (germline): SGHRS, YFSETQ. Between the trimmed V and J ends, which lost 1 base and 1 base, there was a span of 8 bases. Here the CDR3 reads CASSLWVGQETQYF. The CDR3 coding sequence is TGCGCCAGCAGCTTGTGGGTTGGCCAAGAGACCCAGTACTTC.

This clonotype was found a few times. The chain recombines TRBV5-1 with TRBJ2-2, with 9 bases identical to TRBD2. The V gene end was trimmed by 3 bases and the J gene end by 0 bases; junction bases not matched to a gene: 9. Germline CDR1 and CDR2: SGHRS and YFSETQ. The CDR3 has 18 amino acids. The CDR3 sequence: CASSWNLAGESNTGELFF. In DNA form, the CDR3 reads TGCGCCAGCAGCTGGAATTTAGCGGGGGAATCGAACACCGGGGAGCTGTTTTTT. The full variable domain, rest sourced from reference TRBV5-1 and TRBJ2-2, is KAGVTQTPRYLIKTRGQQVTLSCSPISGHRSVSWYQQTPGQGLQFLFEYFSETQRNKGNFPGRFSGRQFSNSRSEMNVSTLELGDSALYLCASSWNLAGESNTGELFFGEGSRLTVL.